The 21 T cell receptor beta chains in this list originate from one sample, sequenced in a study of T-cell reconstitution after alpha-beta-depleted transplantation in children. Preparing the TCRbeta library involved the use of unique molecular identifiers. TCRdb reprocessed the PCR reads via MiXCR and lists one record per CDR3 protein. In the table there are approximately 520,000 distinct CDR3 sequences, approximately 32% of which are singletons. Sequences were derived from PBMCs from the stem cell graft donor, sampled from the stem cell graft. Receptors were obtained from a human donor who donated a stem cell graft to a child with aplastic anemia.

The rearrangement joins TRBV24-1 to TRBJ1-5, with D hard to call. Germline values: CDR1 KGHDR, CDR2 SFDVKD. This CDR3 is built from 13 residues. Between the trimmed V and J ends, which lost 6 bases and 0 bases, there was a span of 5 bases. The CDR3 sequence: CATSMYSNQPQHF. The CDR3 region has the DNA TGTGCCACCAGTATGTATAGCAATCAGCCCCAGCATTTT.

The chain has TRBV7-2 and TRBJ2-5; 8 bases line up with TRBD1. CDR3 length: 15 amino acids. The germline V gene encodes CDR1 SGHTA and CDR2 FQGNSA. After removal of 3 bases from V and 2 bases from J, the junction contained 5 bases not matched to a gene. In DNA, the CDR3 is TGTGCCAGCAGCTTTGGAGGACAGGGACAAGAGACCCAGTACTTC. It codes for CASSFGGQGQETQYF.

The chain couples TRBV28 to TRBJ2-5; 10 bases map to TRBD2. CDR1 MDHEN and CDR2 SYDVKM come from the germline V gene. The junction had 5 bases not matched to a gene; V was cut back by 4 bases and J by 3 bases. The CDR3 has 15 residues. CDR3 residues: CASSSPLAGEETQYF. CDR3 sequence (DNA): TGTGCCAGCAGTTCCCCCCTAGCGGGAGAAGAGACCCAGTACTTC.

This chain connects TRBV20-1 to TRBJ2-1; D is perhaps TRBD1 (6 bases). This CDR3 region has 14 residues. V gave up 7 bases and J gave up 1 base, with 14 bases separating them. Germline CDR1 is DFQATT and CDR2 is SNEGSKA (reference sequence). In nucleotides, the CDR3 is TGCAGTGTTGGGGACATCGGGTCCTACAATGAGCAGTTCTTC. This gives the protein CSVGDIGSYNEQFF.

The chain's CDR3 is CASNSGTGNSPLHF. In nucleotides, the CDR3 is TGTGCCAGCAACTCCGGGACAGGGAATTCACCCCTCCACTTT. The chain has TRBV3-1 and TRBJ1-6; TRBD1 agrees at 9 bases. The germline CDR1 and CDR2 sequences are LGHDT and YNNKEL (reference sequence). The CDR3 contains 14 residues. Trimming at V came to 7 bases and at J to 7 bases, leaving 5 bases not matched to a gene.

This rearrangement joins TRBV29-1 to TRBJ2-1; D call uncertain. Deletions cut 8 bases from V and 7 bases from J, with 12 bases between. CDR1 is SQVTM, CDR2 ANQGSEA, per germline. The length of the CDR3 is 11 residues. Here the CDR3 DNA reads TGCAGCTCGGCAGCAGCGAATGAGCAGTTCTTC. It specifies CSSAAANEQFF.

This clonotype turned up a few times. CDR3 amino acids: CAWSPDTTMSHGYTF. In DNA, the CDR3 is TGTGCCTGGAGTCCAGACACCACGATGAGTCATGGCTACACCTTC. The J gene is TRBJ1-2, the V gene TRBV30; no firm D call. Trimming shortened V by 2 bases and J by 6 bases, and 19 bases separated the two germline ends. The CDR3 is made up of 15 amino acids. Germline V CDR1 and CDR2: GTSNPN, SVGIG (reference sequence). The complete variable domain, with remaining parts taken from reference TRBV30 and TRBJ1-2, reads SQTIHQWPATLVQPVGSPLSLECTVEGTSNPNLYWYRQAAGRGLQLLFYSVGIGQISSEVPQNLSASRPQDRQFILSSKKLLLSDSGFYLCAWSPDTTMSHGYTFGSGTRLTVV.

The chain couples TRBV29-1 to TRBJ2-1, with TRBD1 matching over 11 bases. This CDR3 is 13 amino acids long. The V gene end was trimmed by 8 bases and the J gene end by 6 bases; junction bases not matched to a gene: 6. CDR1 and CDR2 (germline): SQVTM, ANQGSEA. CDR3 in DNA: TGCAGCTTCACCGGGACAGGGGGCAATGAGCAGTTCTTC. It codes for CSFTGTGGNEQFF.

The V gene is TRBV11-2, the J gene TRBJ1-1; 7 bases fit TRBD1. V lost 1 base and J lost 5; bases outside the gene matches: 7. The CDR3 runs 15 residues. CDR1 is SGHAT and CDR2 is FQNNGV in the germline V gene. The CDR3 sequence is CASSLVGGDRTEAFF. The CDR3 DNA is TGTGCCAGCAGCTTAGTAGGGGGCGATAGGACTGAAGCTTTCTTT.

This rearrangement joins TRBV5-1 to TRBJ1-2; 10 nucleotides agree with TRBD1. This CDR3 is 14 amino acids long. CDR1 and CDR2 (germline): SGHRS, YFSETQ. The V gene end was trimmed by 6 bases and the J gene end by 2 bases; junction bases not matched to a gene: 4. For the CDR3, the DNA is TGCGCCAGCAATCCGGGACAGGGGAACTATGGCTACACCTTC. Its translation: CASNPGQGNYGYTF.

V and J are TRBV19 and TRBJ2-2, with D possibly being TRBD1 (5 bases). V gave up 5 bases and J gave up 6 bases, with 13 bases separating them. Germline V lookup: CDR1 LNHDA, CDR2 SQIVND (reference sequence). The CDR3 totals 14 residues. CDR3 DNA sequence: TGTGCCAGTAGTCCCGACAGAACGGCCGGGGAGCTGTTTTTT. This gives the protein CASSPDRTAGELFF.

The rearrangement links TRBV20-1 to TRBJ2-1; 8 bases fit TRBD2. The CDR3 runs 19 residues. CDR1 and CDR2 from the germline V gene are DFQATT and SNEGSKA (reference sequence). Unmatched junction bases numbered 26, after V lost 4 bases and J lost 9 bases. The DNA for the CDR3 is TGCAGTGCTATCGACGGGACTAGTCGTATTATTGAGAGTCACGTTGAGCAGTTCTTC. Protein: CSAIDGTSRIIESHVEQFF.

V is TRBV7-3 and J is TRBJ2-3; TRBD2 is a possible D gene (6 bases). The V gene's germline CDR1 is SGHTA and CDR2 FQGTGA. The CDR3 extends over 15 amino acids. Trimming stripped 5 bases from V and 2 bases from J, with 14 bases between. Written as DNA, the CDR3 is TGTGCCAGCAGCACAAGGGCTAGCGCCACAGATACGCAGTATTTT. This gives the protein CASSTRASATDTQYF.

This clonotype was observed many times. The CDR3 reads CASSPGPSGTHEQYV. CDR3 in DNA: TGTGCCAGCAGCCCCGGGCCTAGCGGGACCCACGAGCAGTACGTC. This chain joins TRBV7-2 and TRBJ2-7; 9 positions agree with TRBD2. The V and J ends lost 5 bases and 5 bases, in that order; junction bases with no gene match: 10. The CDR3 is 15 residues long. The germline V gene has CDR1 SGHTA and CDR2 FQGNSA.

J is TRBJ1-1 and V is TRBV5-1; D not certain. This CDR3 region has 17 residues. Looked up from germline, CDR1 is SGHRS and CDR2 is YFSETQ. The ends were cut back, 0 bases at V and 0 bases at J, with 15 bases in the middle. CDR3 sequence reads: CASSLGGGGWMNTEAFF. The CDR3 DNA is TGCGCCAGCAGCTTGGGGGGAGGAGGATGGATGAACACTGAAGCTTTCTTT.

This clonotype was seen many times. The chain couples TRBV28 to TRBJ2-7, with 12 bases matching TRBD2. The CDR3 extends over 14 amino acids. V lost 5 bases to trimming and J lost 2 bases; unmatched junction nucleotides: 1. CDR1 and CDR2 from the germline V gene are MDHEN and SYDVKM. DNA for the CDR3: TGTGCCAGCAGTCGACTAGCGGGAGCCTACGAGCAGTACGTC. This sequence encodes CASSRLAGAYEQYV.

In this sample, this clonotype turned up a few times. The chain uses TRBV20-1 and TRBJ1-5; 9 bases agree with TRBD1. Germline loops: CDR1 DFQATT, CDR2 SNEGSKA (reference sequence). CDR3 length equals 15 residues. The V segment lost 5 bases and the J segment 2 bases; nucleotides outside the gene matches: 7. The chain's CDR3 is CSAQTGGVGNQPQHF. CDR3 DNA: TGCAGTGCTCAAACAGGGGGCGTTGGCAATCAGCCCCAGCATTTT.

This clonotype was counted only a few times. CDR3 amino acids: CASSQGQGRYEQYV. Written as DNA, the CDR3 is TGTGCCAGCAGCCAAGGACAGGGTAGATACGAGCAGTACGTC. The rearrangement uses TRBV7-2 and TRBJ2-7; TRBD1 aligns across 8 bases. The V gene's germline CDR1 is SGHTA and CDR2 FQGNSA. The CDR3 sequence is 14 residues long. The trim removed 5 bases at V and 4 bases at J, leaving 7 bases unmatched.

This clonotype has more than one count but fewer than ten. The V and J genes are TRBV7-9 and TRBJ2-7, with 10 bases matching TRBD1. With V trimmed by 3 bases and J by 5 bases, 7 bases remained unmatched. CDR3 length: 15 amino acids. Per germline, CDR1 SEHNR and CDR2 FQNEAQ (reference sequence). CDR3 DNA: TGTGCCAGCAGCTTGCCGGCGACAGGGGGCCACGAGCAGTACTTC. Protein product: CASSLPATGGHEQYF.

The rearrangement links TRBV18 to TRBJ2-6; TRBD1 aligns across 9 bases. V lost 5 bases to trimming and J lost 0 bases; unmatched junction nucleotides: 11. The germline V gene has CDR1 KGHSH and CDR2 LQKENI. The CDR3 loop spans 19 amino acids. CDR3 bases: TGTGCCAGCTCAGCGACCGGGACAGGGTTCCCCTCTGGGGCCAACGTCCTGACTTTC. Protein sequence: CASSATGTGFPSGANVLTF.

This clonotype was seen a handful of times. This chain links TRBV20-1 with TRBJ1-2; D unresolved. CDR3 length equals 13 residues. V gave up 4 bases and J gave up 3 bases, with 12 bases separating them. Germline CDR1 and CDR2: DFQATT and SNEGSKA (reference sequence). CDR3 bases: TGCAGTGCTATGGGTTTCGGGGACTATGGCTACACCTTC. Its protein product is CSAMGFGDYGYTF.